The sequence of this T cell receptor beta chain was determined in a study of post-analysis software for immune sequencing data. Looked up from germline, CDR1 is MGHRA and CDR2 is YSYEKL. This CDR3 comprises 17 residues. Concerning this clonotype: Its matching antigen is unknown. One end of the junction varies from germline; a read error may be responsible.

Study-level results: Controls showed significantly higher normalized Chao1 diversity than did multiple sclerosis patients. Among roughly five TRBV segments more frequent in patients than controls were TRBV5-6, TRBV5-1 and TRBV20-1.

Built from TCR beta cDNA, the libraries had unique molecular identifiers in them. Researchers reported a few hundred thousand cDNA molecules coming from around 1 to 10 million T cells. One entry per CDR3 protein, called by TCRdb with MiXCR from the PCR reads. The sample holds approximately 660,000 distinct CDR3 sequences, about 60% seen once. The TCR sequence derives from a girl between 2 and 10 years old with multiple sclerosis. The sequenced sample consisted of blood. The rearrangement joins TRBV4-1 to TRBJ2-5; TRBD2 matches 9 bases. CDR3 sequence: CASSPFGSGRQVETRYF. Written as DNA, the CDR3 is TGCGCCAGCAGCCCTTTTGGTAGCGGGAGACAGGTAGAGACCCGGTACTTC.